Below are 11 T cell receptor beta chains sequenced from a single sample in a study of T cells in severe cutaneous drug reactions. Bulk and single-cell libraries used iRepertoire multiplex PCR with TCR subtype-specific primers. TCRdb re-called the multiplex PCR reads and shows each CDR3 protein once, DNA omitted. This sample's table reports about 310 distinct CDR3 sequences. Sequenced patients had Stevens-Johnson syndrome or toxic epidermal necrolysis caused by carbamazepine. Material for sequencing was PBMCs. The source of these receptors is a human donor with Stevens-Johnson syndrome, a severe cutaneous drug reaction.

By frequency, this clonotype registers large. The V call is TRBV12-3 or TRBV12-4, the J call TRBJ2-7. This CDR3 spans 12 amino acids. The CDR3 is CASSLAGVEQYF.

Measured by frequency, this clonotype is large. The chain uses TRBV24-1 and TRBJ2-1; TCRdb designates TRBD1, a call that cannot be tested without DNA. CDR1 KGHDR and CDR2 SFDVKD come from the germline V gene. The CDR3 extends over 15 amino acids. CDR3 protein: CATSDSVRGYNEQFF.

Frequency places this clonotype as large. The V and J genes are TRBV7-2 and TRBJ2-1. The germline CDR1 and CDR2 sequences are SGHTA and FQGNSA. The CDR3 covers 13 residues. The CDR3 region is CASSFWFYNEQFF.

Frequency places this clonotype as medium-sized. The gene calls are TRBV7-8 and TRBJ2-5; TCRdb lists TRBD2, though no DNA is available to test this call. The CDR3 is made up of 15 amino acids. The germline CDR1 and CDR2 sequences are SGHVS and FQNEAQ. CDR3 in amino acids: CASSLKGSGRETQYF. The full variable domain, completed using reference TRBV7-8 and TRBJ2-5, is GAGVSQSPRYKVAKRGQDVALRCDPISGHVSLFWYQQALGQGPEFLTYFQNEAQLDKSGLPSDRFFAERPEGSVSTLKIQRTQQEDSAVYLCASSLKGSGRETQYFGPGTRLLVL.

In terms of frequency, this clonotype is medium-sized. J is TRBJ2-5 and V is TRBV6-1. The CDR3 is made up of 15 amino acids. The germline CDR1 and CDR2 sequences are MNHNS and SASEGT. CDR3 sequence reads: CASSDYRPQQETQYF.

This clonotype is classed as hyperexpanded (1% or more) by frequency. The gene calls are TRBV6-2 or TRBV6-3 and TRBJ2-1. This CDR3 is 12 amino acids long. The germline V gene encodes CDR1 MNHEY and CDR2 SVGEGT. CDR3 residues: CASSYSYNEQFF.

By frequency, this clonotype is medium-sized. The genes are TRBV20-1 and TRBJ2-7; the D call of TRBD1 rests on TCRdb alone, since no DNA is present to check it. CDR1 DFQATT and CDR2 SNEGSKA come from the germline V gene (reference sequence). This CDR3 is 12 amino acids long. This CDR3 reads CSALRASYEQYF.

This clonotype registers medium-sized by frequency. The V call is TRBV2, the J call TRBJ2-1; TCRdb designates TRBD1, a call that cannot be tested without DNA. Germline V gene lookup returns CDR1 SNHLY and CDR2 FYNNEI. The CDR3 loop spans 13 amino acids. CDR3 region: CASVQDLGDEQFF. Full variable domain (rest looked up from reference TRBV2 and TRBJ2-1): EPEVTQTPSHQVTQMGQEVILRCVPISNHLYFYWYRQILGQKVEFLVSFYNNEISEKSEIFDDQFSVERPDGSNFTLKIRSTKLEDSAMYFCASVQDLGDEQFFGPGTRLTVL.

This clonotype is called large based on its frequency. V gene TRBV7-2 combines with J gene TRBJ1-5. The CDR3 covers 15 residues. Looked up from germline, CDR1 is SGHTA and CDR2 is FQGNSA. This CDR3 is CASSLIARLNQPQHF. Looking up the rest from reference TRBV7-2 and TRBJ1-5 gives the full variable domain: GAGVSQSPSNKVTEKGKDVELRCDPISGHTALYWYRQSLGQGLEFLIYFQGNSAPDKSGLPSDRFSAERTGGSVSTLTIQRTQQEDSAVYLCASSLIARLNQPQHFGDGTRLSIL.

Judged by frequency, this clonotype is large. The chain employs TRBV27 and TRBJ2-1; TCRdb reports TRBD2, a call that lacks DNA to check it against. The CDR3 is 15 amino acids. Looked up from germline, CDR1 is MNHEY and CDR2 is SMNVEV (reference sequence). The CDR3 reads CASSLLAGVSGEQFF.

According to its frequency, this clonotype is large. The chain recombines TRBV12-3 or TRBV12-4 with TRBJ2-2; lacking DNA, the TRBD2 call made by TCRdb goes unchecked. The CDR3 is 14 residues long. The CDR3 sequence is CASSPGTSGVELFF.